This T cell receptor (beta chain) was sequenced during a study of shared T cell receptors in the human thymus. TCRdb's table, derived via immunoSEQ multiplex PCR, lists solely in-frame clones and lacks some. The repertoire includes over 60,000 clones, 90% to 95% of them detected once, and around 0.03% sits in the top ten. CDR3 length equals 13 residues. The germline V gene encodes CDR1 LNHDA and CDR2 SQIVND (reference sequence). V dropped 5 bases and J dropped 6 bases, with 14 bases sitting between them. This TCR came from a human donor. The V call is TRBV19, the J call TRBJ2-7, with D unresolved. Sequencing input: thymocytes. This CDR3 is CASSVRPAGEQYF. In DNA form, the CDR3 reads TGTGCCAGTAGTGTGCGACCGGCCGGCGAGCAGTACTTC.